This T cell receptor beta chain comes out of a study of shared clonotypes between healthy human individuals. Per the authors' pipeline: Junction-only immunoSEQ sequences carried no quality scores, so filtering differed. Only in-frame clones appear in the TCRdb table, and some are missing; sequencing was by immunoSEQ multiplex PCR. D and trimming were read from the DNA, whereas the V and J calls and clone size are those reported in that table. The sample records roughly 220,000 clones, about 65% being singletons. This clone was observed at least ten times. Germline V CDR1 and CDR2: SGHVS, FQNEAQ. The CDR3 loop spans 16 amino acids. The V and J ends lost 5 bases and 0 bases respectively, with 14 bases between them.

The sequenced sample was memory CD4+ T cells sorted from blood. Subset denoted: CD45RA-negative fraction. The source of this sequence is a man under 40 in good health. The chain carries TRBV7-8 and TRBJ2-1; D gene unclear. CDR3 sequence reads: CASSLLEAASYNEQFF. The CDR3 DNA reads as TGTGCCAGCAGCCTATTAGAGGCGGCCTCCTACAATGAGCAGTTCTTC.